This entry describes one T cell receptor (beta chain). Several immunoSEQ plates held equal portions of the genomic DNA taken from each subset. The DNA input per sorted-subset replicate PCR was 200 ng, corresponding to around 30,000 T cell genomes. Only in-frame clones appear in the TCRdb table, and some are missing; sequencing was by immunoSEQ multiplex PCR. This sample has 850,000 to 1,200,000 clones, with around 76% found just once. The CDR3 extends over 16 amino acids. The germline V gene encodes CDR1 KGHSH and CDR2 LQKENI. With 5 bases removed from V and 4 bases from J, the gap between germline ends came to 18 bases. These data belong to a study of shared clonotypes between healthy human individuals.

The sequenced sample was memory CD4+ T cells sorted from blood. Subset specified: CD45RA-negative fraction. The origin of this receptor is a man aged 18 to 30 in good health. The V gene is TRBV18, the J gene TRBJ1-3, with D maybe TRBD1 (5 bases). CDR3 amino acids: CASSSAPGPTGNTIYF. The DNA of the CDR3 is TGTGCCAGCTCATCGGCGCCGGGACCGACGGGAAACACCATATATTTT.